The 28 T cell receptor beta chains reported below all come from one sample, sequenced in a study of blood T cell repertoires in COVID-19 (dated by TCRdb to about 2020). The library came from the immunoSEQ multiplex PCR assay. Imported from immuneACCESS, the table was reduced by TCRdb to in-frame sequences with V and J called. These copies leave out some clones; in studies compared against another copy, an unresolved V gene accounts for under half, and the cause of the remainder is not known. In all, the sample holds 100,000 to 150,000 clones, and about 80% of those were seen once. The top ten clones comprise 10% to 15% of the sample. The sequenced sample was peripheral blood. These receptors were taken from a man in his fifties or sixties with acute or convalescent COVID-19.

This chain links TRBV5-1 with TRBJ1-1; 9 bases fit TRBD1. V dropped 0 bases and J dropped 5; count of bases not matched to a gene: 11. The CDR3 runs 17 residues. Germline CDR1 SGHRS, CDR2 YFSETQ. The CDR3 reads CASSLEAQQGAGTEAFF. CDR3 coding DNA: TGCGCCAGCAGCTTGGAGGCCCAACAGGGGGCGGGGACTGAAGCTTTCTTT.

The V call is TRBV30, the J call TRBJ2-2; 13 positions match TRBD2. V dropped 7 bases and J dropped 5; count of bases not matched to a gene: 7. The CDR3 spans 15 residues. Germline V gene sequence: CDR1 GTSNPN, CDR2 SVGIG (reference sequence). The CDR3 DNA reads TGTGCCTTTACTAGCGGGAGGGCCGGAACCGGGGAGCTGTTTTTT. Protein sequence: CAFTSGRAGTGELFF.

The genes are TRBV7-3 and TRBJ1-2; 7 bases line up with TRBD1. The junction had 6 bases not matched to a gene; V was cut back by 5 bases and J by 6 bases. Germline lookup yields CDR1 SGHTA and CDR2 FQGTGA. The CDR3 is 13 amino acids. CDR3 sequence reads: CASSIGGSDGYTF. In DNA, the CDR3 is TGTGCCAGCAGCATAGGGGGCTCGGATGGCTACACCTTC.

V usage is TRBV6-6 and J usage is TRBJ1-5; 8 bases are shared with TRBD1. The CDR3 consists of 15 residues. CDR1 is MNHNY, CDR2 SVGAGI, per germline (reference sequence). V lost 4 bases and J lost 6; bases outside the gene matches: 8. Here the CDR3 reads CASSSRTGGGQPQHF. In nucleotides, the CDR3 is TGTGCCAGCAGTTCCCGTACAGGGGGAGGTCAGCCCCAGCATTTT.

This chain uses TRBV30 with TRBJ2-2; a weak D match, TRBD1 (5 bases). With 4 bases removed from V and 6 bases from J, the gap between germline ends came to 21 bases. This CDR3 contains 16 residues. The germline V gene has CDR1 GTSNPN and CDR2 SVGIG (reference sequence). In DNA, the CDR3 is TGTGCCTGGAAAAAAGTGCCGGTACCAGGGCCCGGGGAGCTGTTTTTT. The encoded protein is CAWKKVPVPGPGELFF. Looking up the rest from reference TRBV30 and TRBJ2-2 gives the full variable domain: SQTIHQWPATLVQPVGSPLSLECTVEGTSNPNLYWYRQAAGRGLQLLFYSVGIGQISSEVPQNLSASRPQDRQFILSSKKLLLSDSGFYLCAWKKVPVPGPGELFFGEGSRLTVL.

The V call is TRBV5-4, the J call TRBJ2-2; 7 bases align to TRBD1. The trim removed 3 bases at V and 2 bases at J, leaving 4 bases unmatched. Germline V gene data show CDR1 as SGHNT and CDR2 as YYREEE (reference sequence). The CDR3 loop spans 15 amino acids. The CDR3 protein is CASSSGQLNTGELFF. The DNA for the CDR3 is TGTGCCAGCAGCTCGGGACAGCTAAACACCGGGGAGCTGTTTTTT.

V is TRBV28 and J is TRBJ1-5; 8 positions match TRBD1. CDR1 MDHEN and CDR2 SYDVKM come from the germline V gene. Trimming took 5 bases from V and 7 from J; bases not matched to a gene: 13. The CDR3 totals 16 residues. CDR3 sequence (DNA): TGTGCCAGCAGTCAAGCCGGGACAGGCGGTATCCAGCCCCAGCATTTT. Its protein product is CASSQAGTGGIQPQHF.

The genes are TRBV10-3 and TRBJ2-7; 11 bases match TRBD2. Trimming took 6 bases from V and 5 from J; bases not matched to a gene: 6. CDR3 length equals 14 residues. Germline CDR1 and CDR2: ENHRY and SYGVKD. Written as DNA, the CDR3 is TGTGCCATCAGGCGGACTAGCGGGCTGAACGAGCAGTACTTC. Amino acid sequence: CAIRRTSGLNEQYF.

V is TRBV29-1 and J is TRBJ1-1, with 9 bases matching TRBD1. V shed 7 bases, J shed 2 bases, and the junction held 8 bases outside the gene matches. Looked up from germline, CDR1 is SQVTM and CDR2 is ANQGSEA. The CDR3 runs 14 residues. The CDR3 nucleotides read TGCAGCGGCCAACAGGGGGCGTATAACACTGAAGCTTTCTTT. Residues: CSGQQGAYNTEAFF.

The chain employs TRBV2 and TRBJ1-2; D is ambiguous. Germline loops: CDR1 SNHLY, CDR2 FYNNEI. The CDR3 length is 13 residues. Trimming took 0 bases from V and 6 from J, leaving 8 bases between them. The CDR3 bases are TGTGCCAGCAGTGAAGCCGAGGAAGATGGCTACACCTTC. Its protein product is CASSEAEEDGYTF.

This clone was seen repeatedly, ten times or more. The chain is built from TRBV28 and TRBJ1-6; the match to TRBD1 covers 8 bases. There are 15 residues in the CDR3. The germline CDR1 and CDR2 sequences are MDHEN and SYDVKM. The J segment lost 10 bases and the V segment lost 8 bases, leaving 13 bases of the junction unmatched. The CDR3 sequence: CASLTGTGKGSPLHF. The CDR3 DNA sequence: TGTGCCAGCCTCACCGGGACAGGAAAAGGATCACCCCTCCACTTT.

The chain joins TRBV4-1 to TRBJ2-1; 7 bases align to TRBD2. Germline V gives CDR1 MGHRA, CDR2 YSYEKL. The CDR3 contains 16 residues. V lost 0 bases, J lost 8 bases, and 10 bases stayed unmatched. CDR3 in amino acids: CASSQDRRLAPHEQFF. The DNA for the CDR3 is TGCGCCAGCAGCCAAGATCGCCGACTAGCACCCCATGAGCAGTTCTTC.

This clone was observed a single time. The rearrangement uses TRBV2 and TRBJ1-3, with TRBD1 as a possible D gene (5 bases). V gave up 6 bases and J gave up 0 bases, with 15 bases separating them. The CDR3 totals 16 residues. Germline V gene lookup returns CDR1 SNHLY and CDR2 FYNNEI. The CDR3 DNA follows: TGTGCCAGCAGCCCCGTAGGGGCCTACTCTGGAAACACCATATATTTT. Protein: CASSPVGAYSGNTIYF.

The chain combines TRBV28 with TRBJ1-5, with 8 nucleotides matching TRBD1. Losses at the gene ends were 3 bases for V and 4 bases for J; bases not matched to a gene: 5. The CDR3 runs to 15 residues. Germline CDR1 reads MDHEN; CDR2 reads SYDVKM. The CDR3 DNA is TGTGCCAGCAGTTTTAGGGACAGGCAGAATCAGCCCCAGCATTTT. It yields the protein CASSFRDRQNQPQHF.

This clone was seen once. The J gene is TRBJ1-2, the V gene TRBV7-9; 9 bases agree with TRBD1. In germline, CDR1 is SEHNR, CDR2 FQNEAQ (reference sequence). The CDR3 has 14 residues. The ends lost 7 bases at V and 5 bases at J; junction bases unmatched: 8. In DNA form, the CDR3 reads TGTGCCAGCACCCCCGGGACAGGGCAATATGGCTACACCTTC. It translates to CASTPGTGQYGYTF.

This chain joins TRBV24-1 and TRBJ1-1; 9 nucleotides match TRBD1. V dropped 2 bases and J dropped 0; count of bases not matched to a gene: 9. The CDR3 runs 18 residues. In germline, CDR1 is KGHDR, CDR2 SFDVKD. For the CDR3, the DNA is TGTGCCACCAGTGATTCAAAGACAGGGGGAACCATGAACACTGAAGCTTTCTTT. Amino acid sequence: CATSDSKTGGTMNTEAFF.

This sequence joins TRBV12-3 or TRBV12-4 and TRBJ1-1; a possible D gene is TRBD1 (5 bases). Trimming took 4 bases from V and 6 from J, leaving 9 bases between them. The CDR3 runs to 12 residues. The CDR3 spells CASSSGGAEAFF. As DNA, the CDR3 is TGTGCCAGCAGTTCGGGGGGGGCTGAAGCTTTCTTT.

The J gene is TRBJ1-1, the V gene TRBV5-1; D call uncertain. The V end was cut by 0 bases, the J end by 3 bases, with 9 bases between. This CDR3 comprises 14 residues. Germline V gene data show CDR1 as SGHRS and CDR2 as YFSETQ. The CDR3 DNA reads TGCGCCAGCAGCTTGGGTGGGCAGTACACTGAAGCTTTCTTT. It yields the protein CASSLGGQYTEAFF.

V is TRBV19 and J is TRBJ1-1, with TRBD1 as a possible D gene (5 bases). V gave up 7 bases and J gave up 1 base, with 10 bases separating them. This CDR3 has 13 amino acids. Germline values: CDR1 LNHDA, CDR2 SQIVND (reference sequence). CDR3 protein: CASNTQGNTEAFF. The CDR3 DNA follows: TGTGCCAGTAATACCCAGGGGAACACTGAAGCTTTCTTT.

The V gene is TRBV6-5, the J gene TRBJ1-1; D gene uncertain. The CDR3 runs 13 residues. V shed 4 bases and J shed 1 base, with 7 bases lying between them. Germline lookup yields CDR1 MNHEY and CDR2 SVGAGI. CDR3 residues: CASSWSENTEAFF. Written as DNA, the CDR3 is TGTGCCAGCAGTTGGTCAGAGAACACTGAAGCTTTCTTT.

The rearrangement links TRBV7-9 to TRBJ2-1, with 7 bases fitting TRBD1. CDR3 length equals 14 residues. Germline loops: CDR1 SEHNR, CDR2 FQNEAQ (reference sequence). The ends lost 5 bases at V and 5 bases at J; junction bases unmatched: 6. CDR3 loop: CASSPGTANNEQFF. In nucleotides, the CDR3 is TGTGCCAGCAGCCCTGGGACAGCGAACAATGAGCAGTTCTTC.

The chain recombines TRBV12-3 or TRBV12-4 with TRBJ1-1; D is unclear. V lost 3 bases, J lost 1 base, and 6 bases lay in between. The CDR3 consists of 13 residues. DNA for the CDR3: TGTGCCAGCAGTTTGGCCAGGAACACTGAAGCTTTCTTT. Protein sequence: CASSLARNTEAFF.

This sequence joins TRBV20-1 and TRBJ1-5; D might be TRBD1 (6 bases). Germline assignment: CDR1 DFQATT and CDR2 SNEGSKA (reference sequence). This CDR3 is built from 13 residues. Trimming pared 3 bases from V and 6 bases from J, leaving 12 bases between. The CDR3 protein is CSASAGAAQPQHF. DNA for the CDR3: TGCAGTGCTAGTGCAGGGGCGGCTCAGCCCCAGCATTTT.

This chain links TRBV7-9 with TRBJ1-5; D is undetermined. CDR3 size: 14 residues. V lost 7 bases and J lost 6, with 16 bases in between. CDR1 and CDR2 (germline): SEHNR, FQNEAQ (reference sequence). Here the CDR3 DNA reads TGTGCCAGCAACCGGGGAGCCTCCGGTCAGCCCCAGCATTTT. Encoded protein: CASNRGASGQPQHF.

The chain links TRBV2 to TRBJ1-1; D call uncertain. Trimming left V 7 bases short and J 2 bases short, with 14 bases between. The V gene's germline CDR1 is SNHLY and CDR2 FYNNEI. This CDR3 comprises 14 residues. The CDR3: CASMIDSGNTEAFF. CDR3 DNA sequence: TGTGCCAGCATGATTGACTCCGGCAACACTGAAGCTTTCTTT. The whole variable domain, filled in from reference TRBV2 and TRBJ1-1, reads EPEVTQTPSHQVTQMGQEVILRCVPISNHLYFYWYRQILGQKVEFLVSFYNNEISEKSEIFDDQFSVERPDGSNFTLKIRSTKLEDSAMYFCASMIDSGNTEAFFGQGTRLTVV.

The chain joins TRBV7-9 to TRBJ1-5; 10 bases line up with TRBD1. There are 16 residues in the CDR3. Trimming cost V 5 bases and J 5 bases; bases outside gene matches: 9. The germline V gene encodes CDR1 SEHNR and CDR2 FQNEAQ (reference sequence). In DNA, the CDR3 is TGTGCCAGCAGCCCCAAGGGGACAGGGGCCGATCAGCCCCAGCATTTT. As protein: CASSPKGTGADQPQHF. The full variable domain, completed using reference TRBV7-9 and TRBJ1-5, is DTGVSQNPRHKITKRGQNVTFRCDPISEHNRLYWYRQTLGQGPEFLTYFQNEAQLEKSRLLSDRFSAERPKGSFSTLEIQRTEQGDSAMYLCASSPKGTGADQPQHFGDGTRLSIL.

J is TRBJ2-2 and V is TRBV11-2, with 13 positions matching TRBD2. The germline CDR1 and CDR2 sequences are SGHAT and FQNNGV. The V and J ends lost 7 bases and 5 bases, in that order; junction bases with no gene match: 4. This CDR3 region has 15 residues. CDR3 sequence (DNA): TGTGCCAGCAACCTACTAGCGGGAGGGACCGGGGAGCTGTTTTTT. Translation gives CASNLLAGGTGELFF.

The chain recombines TRBV5-1 with TRBJ2-6; 9 bases agree with TRBD2. V trimming: 10 bases; J trimming: 1 base; junction bases outside the gene matches: 9. The CDR3 runs 16 residues. Germline V gene lookup returns CDR1 SGHRS and CDR2 YFSETQ. CDR3 nucleotide sequence: TGCGCCTCCCGACTAGCGGCCTTATCTGGGGCCAACGTCCTGACTTTC. Its protein product is CASRLAALSGANVLTF.